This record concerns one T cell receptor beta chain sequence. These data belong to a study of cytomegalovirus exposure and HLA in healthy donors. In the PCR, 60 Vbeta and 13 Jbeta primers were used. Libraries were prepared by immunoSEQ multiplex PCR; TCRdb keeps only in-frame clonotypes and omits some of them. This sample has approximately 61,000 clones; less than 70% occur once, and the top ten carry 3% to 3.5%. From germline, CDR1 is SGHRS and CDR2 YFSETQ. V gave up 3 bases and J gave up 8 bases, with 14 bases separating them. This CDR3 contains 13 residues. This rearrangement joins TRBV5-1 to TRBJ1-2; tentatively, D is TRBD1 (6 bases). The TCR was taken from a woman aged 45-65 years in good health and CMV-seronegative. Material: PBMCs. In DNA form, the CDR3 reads TGCGCCAGCAGCTCCACAGGGCTTCGAGGCTACACCTTC. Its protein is CASSSTGLRGYTF.